This TCR beta chain derives from a study of cytomegalovirus exposure and HLA in healthy donors (dated by TCRdb to the late 2010s). Study-wide context: In an earlier analysis of 550 to 750 of the donors, around 300 Gb of sequence data and approximately 120 million unique TCR beta sequences from 150 million to 200 million T cells were reported. Every repertoire in the discovery cohort had been generated on one and the same sequencing platform. To decide whether each TCR beta V gene segment behaved as functional or pseudogenic, an earlier analysis of some 600 of the donors relied on high-throughput TCR beta sequencing. Four or five DR-DQ haplotypes were handled as single units for association and clustering, since linkage in the cohort was strong. Donor age, sex, ethnicity and CMV serostatus were collected together with the repertoire data. Among around 400 genotyped donors of the cohort, an average of roughly 230,000 unique TCR beta nucleotide sequences was sequenced per donor, of which about 18% were non-productive. Genome-wide SNP genotypes for about 65% of the 666 donors were used in a later genetic analysis, which treated that subset as a discovery cohort. An early release that covered more than 550 HLA-typed donors contained around 300 gigabases of sequencing data and tens of millions of unique TCR sequences. HLA typing covered class I and class II loci at four-digit resolution. Rather than using new phenotypic data, the later analysis identified candidate immune exposures from TCR beta sequences and from how often those sequences occurred across donors. High-throughput TCR immunosequencing, statistical association of individual TCRs with disease status, and machine learning were combined to predict cytomegalovirus infection status. Typing coverage varied by locus: roughly 620-640 donors for A, B, C, DRB1 and DQB1; more than 500 for DQA1; more than 600 for DPA1; roughly 450 for DPB1. The genetic ancestry cluster associated with self-reported Caucasian donors included 81% of the 300 to 450 genotyped donors. Besides the first cohort of roughly 640 subjects, a separate validation cohort made up of 120 different subjects was used. A later analysis re-analyzed previously published TCR beta repertoires from roughly 690 donors and added high-resolution HLA genotyping to study TCR occurrence patterns. The study profiled the T cell repertoires of fewer than 850 subjects by immunosequencing and related them to cytomegalovirus serostatus. The study was designed to test whether signatures of past pathogen exposure could be identified by cataloging public T cell receptors. What the research found in general, with its limitations: A later analysis associated about 18,000 TCR beta sequences with specific HLA alleles at a false discovery rate of 0.05. In the study, around 160 TCR beta chains were listed as associated with cytomegalovirus. While some public TCRs were present in many individuals, most TCR sequences turned up only very rarely across donors. A few of the identified cytomegalovirus-associated TCR beta chains were confirmed in vitro to be specific for cytomegalovirus antigens. The classifier was reported to diagnose cytomegalovirus status with high specificity and sensitivity in both the original and validation cohorts. For the cohort, immune exposure information was limited to CMV serostatus. In a later analysis, TCR association rates were found to vary across HLA loci, with the most associated TCRs seen for DRB1 alleles and the fewest for HLA-C alleles. Because HLA typing was unavailable for some donors at each locus, only the typed subset was used in association tests. Some IMGT-functional V segments, including TRBV6-2 and TRBV6-3, could not be distinguished by the 87-base-pair reads and were therefore excluded. Several of the top co-occurrence clusters appeared to be linked to parvovirus B19, influenza, CMV and Epstein-Barr virus, according to a later analysis. Assigning TCR associations to individual alleles was difficult when HLA alleles, especially DR and DQ, strongly co-occurred. The authors suggested that the approach could potentially be generalized to other disease states and immunological phenotypes. A later analysis found that most CMV-associated TCR beta chains appeared HLA-restricted, with HLA associations seemingly driven largely by CMV exposure. V-gene and J-gene trimming of TCR beta chains was associated with a missense DCLRE1C variant in a later genetic analysis, and the association was replicated in an independent cohort. A cluster of highly shared sequence variants was judged likely to be a technical artifact of the sequencing pipeline. Roughly uniform sequencing depth across donors was assumed in presence/absence analyses, although this assumption may not hold. This cohort had only TCR beta chains sequenced, and the lack of alpha or paired-chain data limited which features could be detected. In an earlier analysis of fewer than 700 of the donors, most TCR beta V segments appeared in productive rearrangements about 87% or about 30% of the time, broadly matching IMGT annotations. Correlated functional status among segregating V segments might reflect linkage disequilibrium, but an unknown experimental factor could not be ruled out. The earlier analysis of 587 of the donors excluded some 15 rarely observed V segments, including chromosome 9 orphons, because counts were too low. A further reported finding was that TCR beta sequences accurately predicted the HLA-A and HLA-B alleles for most subjects in the first cohort. A later analysis found that HLA-associated TCR beta chains were more clonally expanded and had lower generation probabilities than equally common non-associated chains. Compared with the approximately 670-donor mean, donors in an Asian-associated ancestry cluster had fewer N-insertions in productive TCRs, according to a later genetic analysis.

This clone was detected once. No antigen is known for it. There are no base qualities to consult, and no much larger clone falls within one base. The cohort consisted of approximately 670 healthy bone marrow donors. All cohort members were sampled while nominally healthy, although unrecorded immune exposures were likely present. The donor was CMV seropositive and belonged to the group of 250 to 300 seropositive cohort members. A peripheral blood sample was provided by each donor, and peripheral blood mononuclear cells were used for TCR beta sequencing. Genomic DNA was extracted from the blood cell samples with the Qiagen DNeasy Blood Extraction Kit. The germline V gene supplies CDR1 MNHEY and CDR2 SVGAGI. Trimmed from V: 2 bases; trimmed from J: 1 base; junction bases lacking a gene match: 5. Taken from cysteine to phenylalanine, the CDR3 has 16 residues. Solely the CDR3 DNA is kept, with 48 bases framed from the first base.

The library was built by means of the immunoSEQ multiplex PCR assay. For the multiplex PCR, a mixture combining 60 forward primers for TCR Vbeta segments and 13 reverse primers for TCR Jbeta segments was used. Amplification of the CDR3 region of rearranged TCR beta genes was performed with a multiplex PCR assay on genomic DNA. The amplified TCR beta libraries were sequenced on the Illumina HiSeq System as 87-base-pair reads. Concerning the study's data processing: A later analysis tallied around 82 million unique TCR beta chains across the 666 repertoires, and some 10 million of those chains were shared by two or more donors. A nearest-neighbor algorithm error-corrected the raw reads and collapsed the reads into unique sequences, merging closely related sequences to remove PCR and sequencing errors. V, D and J gene segments were assigned by aligning CDR3 sequences to IMGT reference sequences. For a sequence to be retained, at least a six-nucleotide match to both a V gene segment and a J gene segment was required. Rearrangements were called productive when the CDR3 lacked stop codons and stayed in frame with V and J; all others were non-productive. CDR3 was defined by IMGT convention, running from the second conserved V-encoded cysteine to the conserved J-encoded phenylalanine. Sequences without an unambiguous match to a single V gene segment were excluded from the earlier analysis of 450 to 750 of the donors. An earlier analysis of a few hundred of the donors classified V segments as functional when productive rearrangements were above 56.7% and as segregating when the standard deviation between donors was above 5%. A statistical classification framework was developed to diagnose cytomegalovirus status using the catalog of TCR beta chain sequences. In a later analysis, TCR nucleotide sequences were compared against IMGT/GENE-DB human TR gene sequences so that V and J genes could be assigned. In a later analysis, CDR3 sequences and most-parsimonious VDJ recombination scenarios were assigned using the TCRdist pipeline. In a later analysis, every TCR beta chain was defined by the combination of its CDR3 amino acid sequence and its V-gene family, and reads without a unique V-gene family were dropped. In a later analysis, approximately 640 highly shared, low-generation-probability nucleotide sequences were removed to address suspected cross-contamination and a sequencing artifact. A later analysis calculated a clonal expansion index for each public chain from normalized within-repertoire ranks of inferred template counts. In a later analysis, generation probabilities were computed with a VDJ recombination model fitted to out-of-frame rearrangements, and the resulting probabilities were checked against IGoR. In a later analysis, TCR-TCR, TCR-HLA and TCR-CMV co-occurrence was scored with hypergeometric tests, and a repertoire-size bias correction was applied to TCR pairs. A later analysis estimated false discovery rates by permuting HLA or CMV assignments 20 times. In a later analysis, co-occurring TCRs were grouped using DBSCAN, with TCRdist sequence similarity added in when clustering inside HLA-allele-positive subsets. Co-occurrence clustering excluded repertoires with fewer than 30,000 or more than 120,000 public chains, plus five with anomalous nucleotide sharing. This is the immuneACCESS table as TCRdb keeps it, with only in-frame sequences that have V and J called. A part of the clones is gone; compared with another copy, unresolved V genes explain less than half, and the rest is unexplained. V, J and clone size derive from that table, while D and trimming were established from the DNA sequence. Recorded for this sample are approximately 210,000 clones; around 86% of them occurred a single time. About 10% of the sample is in the top ten clones.

Sequences were obtained from PBMCs. The clonotype was recovered from a woman in her 50s in good health and CMV-seropositive. The chain is encoded by TRBV6-5 joined to TRBJ1-1; the central 9 bases match TRBD1. The CDR3 protein sequence reads: CASSYPTTGGNTEAFF. The bases read TGTGCCAGCAGTTACCCTACGACAGGGGGGAACACTGAAGCTTTCTTT.